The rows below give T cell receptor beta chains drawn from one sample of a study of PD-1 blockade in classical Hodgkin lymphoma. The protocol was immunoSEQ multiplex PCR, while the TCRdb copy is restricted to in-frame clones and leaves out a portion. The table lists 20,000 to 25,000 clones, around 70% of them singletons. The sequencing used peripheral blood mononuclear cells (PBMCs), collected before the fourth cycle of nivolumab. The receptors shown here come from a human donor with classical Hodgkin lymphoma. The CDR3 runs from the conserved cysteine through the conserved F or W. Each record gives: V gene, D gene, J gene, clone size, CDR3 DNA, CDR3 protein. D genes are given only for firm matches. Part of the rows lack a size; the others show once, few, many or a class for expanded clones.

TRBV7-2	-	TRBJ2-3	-	TGTGCCAGCAGCCCCCACTCAGCGCCTACGCAGTATTTT	CASSPHSAPTQYF
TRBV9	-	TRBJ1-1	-	TGTGCCAGCAGCGTAGGACAGGCGTACTCTGAAGCTTTCTTT	CASSVGQAYSEAFF
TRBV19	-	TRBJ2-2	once	TGTGCCAGTAGAAGGGACACCCTCACCGGGGAGCTGTTTTTT	CASRRDTLTGELFF
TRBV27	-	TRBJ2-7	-	TGTGCCAGCAGTCCATCTTCCAGACAGGTCCGGGGCGAGCAGTACTTC	CASSPSSRQVRGEQYF
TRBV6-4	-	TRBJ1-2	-	TGTGCCAGCAGTGACGTCGGAGGGAAGGGACGCTACACCTTC	CASSDVGGKGRYTF
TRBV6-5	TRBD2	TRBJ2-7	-	TGTGCCAGCAACTCCCACGGGACTAGCGGGAGCGAGCAGTACTTC	CASNSHGTSGSEQYF
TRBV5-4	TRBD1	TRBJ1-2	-	TGTGCCAGCAGCTTGGATCGGGACAGGGGAGATGCTGGCTACACCTTC	CASSLDRDRGDAGYTF
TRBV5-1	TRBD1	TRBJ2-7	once	TGCGCCAGCAGCCCCCGGACAGGGGTAGACGAGCAGTACTTC	CASSPRTGVDEQYF
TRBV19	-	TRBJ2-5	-	TGTGCCAGTAGTATAGTTGTGGAGACCCAGTACTTC	CASSIVVETQYF
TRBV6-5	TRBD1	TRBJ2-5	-	TGTGCCACTATAACAGGGGCGGAGACCCAGTACTTC	CATITGAETQYF
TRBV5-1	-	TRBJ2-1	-	TGCGCCAGCAGCTTGGGACTCACCACCAATGAGCAGTTCTTC	CASSLGLTTNEQFF
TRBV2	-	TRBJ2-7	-	TGTGCCAGCTCCCCAGGTGCCGAGCAGTACTTC	CASSPGAEQYF
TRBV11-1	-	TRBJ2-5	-	TGTGCCAGCAGCTTCATGGGAATACAAGAGACCCAGTACTTC	CASSFMGIQETQYF
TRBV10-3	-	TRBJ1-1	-	TGTGCCAGCCAGGGCCACCTGAACACTGAAGCTTTCTTT	CASQGHLNTEAFF
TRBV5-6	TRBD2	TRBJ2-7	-	TGTGCCAGCACGACTAGCGGGGGCGTTTACGAGCAGTACTTC	CASTTSGGVYEQYF
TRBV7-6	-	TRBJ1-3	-	TGTGCCATTTCGACGGGGGACTCTGGAAACACCATATATTTT	CAISTGDSGNTIYF
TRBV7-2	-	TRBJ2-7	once	TGTGCCAGCAGCTTAGCCCTAGTAAACTACGAGCAGTACTTC	CASSLALVNYEQYF
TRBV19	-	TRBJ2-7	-	TGTGCCAGTAGTATAGGGACAGCATACGAGCAGTACTTC	CASSIGTAYEQYF
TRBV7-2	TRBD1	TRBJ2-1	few	TGTGCCAGCAGCCACCTCGTAAACAGGGGAAATGAGCAGTTCTTC	CASSHLVNRGNEQFF
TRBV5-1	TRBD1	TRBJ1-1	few	TGCGCCAGCAGCCTGGGACAGGGAGAGTACACTGAAGCTTTCTTT	CASSLGQGEYTEAFF
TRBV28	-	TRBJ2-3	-	TGTGCCAGCAGCCGGGGCGCCGGTTCTACAGATACGCAGTATTTT	CASSRGAGSTDTQYF
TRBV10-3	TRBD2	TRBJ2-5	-	TGTGCCATCAGTGAGATGGGACTAGCGGGAGGGAAAGAGACCCAGTACTTC	CAISEMGLAGGKETQYF
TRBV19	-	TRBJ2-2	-	TGTGCCAGTAGTAATCCGAACACCGGGGAGCTGTTTTTT	CASSNPNTGELFF
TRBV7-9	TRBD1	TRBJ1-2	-	TGTGCCAGCAGCTTCGCCGGGACAGGAAGAGGCTACACCTTC	CASSFAGTGRGYTF
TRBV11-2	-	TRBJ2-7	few	TGTGCCAGCAGCTTAGTCCCCTACGAGCAGTACTTC	CASSLVPYEQYF
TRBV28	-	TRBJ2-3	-	TGTGCCAGCAGTTTGGGGCGGGGCCGAAGCACAGATACGCAGTATTTT	CASSLGRGRSTDTQYF
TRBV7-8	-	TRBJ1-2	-	TGTGCCAGCAGCTTAGCGCGGGCAGGGCTTAACTATGGCTACACCTTC	CASSLARAGLNYGYTF
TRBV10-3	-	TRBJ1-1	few	TGTGCCATCAGTGAGGGTTTCGGTACTGAAGCTTTCTTT	CAISEGFGTEAFF
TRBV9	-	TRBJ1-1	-	TGTGCCAGCAGCCGTTCCACAGGGCTGGATACGAACACTGAAGCTTTCTTT	CASSRSTGLDTNTEAFF
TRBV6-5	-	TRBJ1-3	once	TGTGCCAGCAGTTACTCCACCCCCTCTGGAAACACCATATATTTT	CASSYSTPSGNTIYF
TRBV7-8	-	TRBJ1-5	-	TGTGCCAGCAGCTTGGGCAGACGGACTTTTGGCAATCAGCCCCAGCATTTT	CASSLGRRTFGNQPQHF
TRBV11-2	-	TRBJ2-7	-	TGTGCCAGCAGCTTAGGGGCCGGGGGCGAGCAGTACTTC	CASSLGAGGEQYF
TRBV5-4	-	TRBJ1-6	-	TGTGCCAGCAGGTATAGGGGCTCCTATAATTCACCCCTCCACTTT	CASRYRGSYNSPLHF
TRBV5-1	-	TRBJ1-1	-	TGCGCCAGCAGCCCAAATGGGGGATTTAGGACGAACACTGAAGCTTTCTTT	CASSPNGGFRTNTEAFF
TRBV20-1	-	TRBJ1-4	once	TGCAGTGCTCAGGGTGAAAAACTGTTTTTT	CSAQGEKLFF
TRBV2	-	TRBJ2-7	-	TGTGCCAGCATAGGTGTCAGGGGTTCCTACGAGCAGTACTTC	CASIGVRGSYEQYF
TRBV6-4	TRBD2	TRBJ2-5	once	TGTGCCAGCAGTGACAACTTCAGACTAGCGGGGGCTGTGGAGACCCAGTACTTC	CASSDNFRLAGAVETQYF
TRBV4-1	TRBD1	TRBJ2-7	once	TGCGCCAGCAGCCATGTCGGACAGGGAGGTTTAGGGGTCGAGCAGTACTTC	CASSHVGQGGLGVEQYF
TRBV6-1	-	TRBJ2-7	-	TGTGCCAGCAGTGAACTCCAGGGAGAGTCCTACGAGCAGTACTTC	CASSELQGESYEQYF
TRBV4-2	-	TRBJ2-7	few	TGTGCCAGCAGCCAAGAAGGTGGGTTCTACGAGCAGTACTTC	CASSQEGGFYEQYF
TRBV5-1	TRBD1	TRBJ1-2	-	TGCGCCAGCAGCTTCGACAGGGTGGGTGGCTACACCTTC	CASSFDRVGGYTF
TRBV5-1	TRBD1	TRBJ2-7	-	TGCGCCAGCAGCTTGGCTAGGACAGGAGGCCACGAGCAGTACTTC	CASSLARTGGHEQYF
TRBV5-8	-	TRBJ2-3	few	TGTGCCAGCAGCCGGCAGGCCTATAGCACAGATACGCAGTATTTT	CASSRQAYSTDTQYF
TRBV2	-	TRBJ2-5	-	TGTGCCAGCAGTGTTTCTGGGGGTCTGGAGACCCAGTACTTC	CASSVSGGLETQYF
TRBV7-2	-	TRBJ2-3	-	TGTGCCACAGACAGCGGACACACAGATACGCAGTATTTT	CATDSGHTDTQYF
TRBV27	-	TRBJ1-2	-	TGTGCCAGCAGAGCTCGATCCCAGGGGTACTATGGCTACACCTTC	CASRARSQGYYGYTF
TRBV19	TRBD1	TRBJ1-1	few	TGTGCCAGTAGTAGGACAGGAAGGATTGGTACTGAAGCTTTCTTT	CASSRTGRIGTEAFF
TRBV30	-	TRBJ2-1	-	TGTGCCTGGCGCTCTTACAATGAGCAGTTCTTC	CAWRSYNEQFF